The clone carrying this TCR beta chain was counted a few times. Antigen specificity is unknown. This sample was taken from a study of vaccination and CD4 T cells after COVID-19. Regarding treatment: 10-day PBMC culture with coronavirus spike peptide pools or control peptides (ViraFEST assay). Cultured CD4+ T cell DNA was sequenced using the Oncomine TCR Beta short-read assay. TCRdb ran MiXCR on the PCR reads and lists one entry per CDR3 protein. Among 10,000 to 15,000 distinct CDR3 sequences listed, 59% were seen once. Sequencing input: CD4+ T cells from blood, cultured in vitro. This TCR was sampled from a human donor who had recovered from COVID-19.

DNA of the CDR3: TGTGCCAGCAGCCACCCCGGACTTACCTCCTACGAGCAGTACTTC. It yields the protein CASSHPGLTSYEQYF. The genes are TRBV7-2 and TRBJ2-7; TRBD2 is a possible D gene (5 bases). The CDR3 has 15 residues. CDR1 is SGHTA, CDR2 FQGNSA, per germline. Trimming cost V 5 bases and J 0 bases, with 14 bases left between them.